The present entry profiles one T cell receptor beta chain with its context. The entry originates in a study of control samples from healthy donors and cancer patients. The repertoire was sequenced with immunoSEQ multiplex PCR; TCRdb's copy has only in-frame clones and lacks some. This table has tens of thousands of clones, 85% to 95% appearing once. Sequencing was carried out using blood. This sequence originates from a man in his thirties or forties in good health.

This chain's CDR3 is CASSLLRANEKLFF. DNA of the CDR3: TGTGCCAGCAGCTTATTACGCGCAAATGAAAAACTGTTTTTT. The chain carries TRBV7-9 and TRBJ1-4; D remains unclear. This CDR3 is built from 14 residues. The V end was cut by 2 bases, the J end by 5 bases, with 9 bases between. Germline CDR1 and CDR2: SEHNR and FQNEAQ (reference sequence).